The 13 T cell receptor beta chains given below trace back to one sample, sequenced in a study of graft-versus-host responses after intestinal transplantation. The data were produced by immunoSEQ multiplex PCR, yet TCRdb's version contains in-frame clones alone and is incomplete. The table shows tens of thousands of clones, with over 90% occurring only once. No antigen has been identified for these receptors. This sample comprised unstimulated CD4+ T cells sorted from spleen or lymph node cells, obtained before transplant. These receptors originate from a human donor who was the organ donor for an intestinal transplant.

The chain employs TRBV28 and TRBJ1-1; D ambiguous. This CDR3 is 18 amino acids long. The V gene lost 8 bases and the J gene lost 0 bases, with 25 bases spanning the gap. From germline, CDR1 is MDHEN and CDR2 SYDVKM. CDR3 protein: CASRYAGPRSSLNTEAFF. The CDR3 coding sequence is TGTGCCAGCCGATACGCCGGGCCTCGGAGCTCTCTGAACACTGAAGCTTTCTTT.

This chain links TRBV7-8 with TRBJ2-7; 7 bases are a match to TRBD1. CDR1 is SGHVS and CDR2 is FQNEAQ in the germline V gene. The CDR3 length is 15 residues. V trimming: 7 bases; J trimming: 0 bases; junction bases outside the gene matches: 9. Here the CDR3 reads CASTNNPGGSYEQYF. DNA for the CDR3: TGTGCCAGCACCAATAACCCAGGGGGCTCCTACGAGCAGTACTTC. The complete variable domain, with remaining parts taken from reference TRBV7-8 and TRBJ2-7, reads GAGVSQSPRYKVAKRGQDVALRCDPISGHVSLFWYQQALGQGPEFLTYFQNEAQLDKSGLPSDRFFAERPEGSVSTLKIQRTQQEDSAVYLCASTNNPGGSYEQYFGPGTRLTVT.

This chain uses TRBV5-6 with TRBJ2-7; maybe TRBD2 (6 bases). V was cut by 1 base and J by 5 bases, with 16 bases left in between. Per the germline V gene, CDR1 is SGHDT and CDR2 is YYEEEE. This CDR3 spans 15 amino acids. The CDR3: CASSLNDAGSHEQYF. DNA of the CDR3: TGTGCCAGCAGCTTGAATGACGCGGGGTCCCACGAGCAGTACTTC.

CDR3 loop: CASSGGRESNQPQHF. The CDR3 coding sequence is TGTGCCAGCAGTGGGGGGCGGGAAAGCAATCAGCCCCAGCATTTT. V gene TRBV2 combines with J gene TRBJ1-5; a weak D match, TRBD1 (6 bases). Trimming pared 4 bases from V and 1 base from J, leaving 11 bases between. Germline CDR1 is SNHLY and CDR2 is FYNNEI. The CDR3 totals 15 residues.

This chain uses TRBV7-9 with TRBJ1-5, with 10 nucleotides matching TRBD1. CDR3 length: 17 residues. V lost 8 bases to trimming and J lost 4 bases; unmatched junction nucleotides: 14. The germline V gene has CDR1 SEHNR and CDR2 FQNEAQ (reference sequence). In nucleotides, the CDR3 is TGTGCCAGCGAAATATATCGTGGGGACAGGGGTAATCAGCCCCAGCATTTT. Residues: CASEIYRGDRGNQPQHF.

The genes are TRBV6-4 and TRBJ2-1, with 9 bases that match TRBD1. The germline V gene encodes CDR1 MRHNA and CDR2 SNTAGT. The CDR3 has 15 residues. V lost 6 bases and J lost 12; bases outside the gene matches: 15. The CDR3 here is CASSQSGTGLGGQFF. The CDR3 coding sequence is TGTGCCAGCAGCCAGTCCGGGACAGGGCTAGGGGGGCAGTTCTTC.

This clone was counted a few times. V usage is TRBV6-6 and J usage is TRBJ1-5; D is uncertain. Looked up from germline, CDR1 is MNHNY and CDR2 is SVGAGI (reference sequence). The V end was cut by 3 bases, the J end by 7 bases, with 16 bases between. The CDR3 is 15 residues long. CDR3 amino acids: CASSYDPHQVQPQHF. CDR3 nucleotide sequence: TGTGCCAGCAGTTATGACCCGCACCAGGTCCAGCCCCAGCATTTT.

Written as DNA, the CDR3 is TGTGCCAGCAGTTCGGGCAGGGAGGGTATTTTTCCCCTCCACTTT. This encodes CASSSGREGIFPLHF. The chain couples TRBV6-6 to TRBJ1-6, with D perhaps matching TRBD1 (5 bases). The germline gives CDR1 MNHNY, CDR2 SVGAGI (reference sequence). Trimming cost V 4 bases and J 13 bases, with 20 bases left between them. The CDR3 spans 15 residues.

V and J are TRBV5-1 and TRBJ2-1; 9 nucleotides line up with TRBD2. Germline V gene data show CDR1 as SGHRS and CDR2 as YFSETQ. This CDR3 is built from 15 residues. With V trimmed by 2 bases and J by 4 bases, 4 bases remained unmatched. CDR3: CASSLSGGTYNEQFF. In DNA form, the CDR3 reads TGCGCCAGCAGCTTAAGCGGGGGGACTTACAATGAGCAGTTCTTC.

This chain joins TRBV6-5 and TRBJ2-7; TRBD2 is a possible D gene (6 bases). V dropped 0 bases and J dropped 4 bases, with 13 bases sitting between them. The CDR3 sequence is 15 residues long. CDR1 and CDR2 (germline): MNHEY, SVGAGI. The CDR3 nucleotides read TGTGCCAGCAGTTACTCGTTGGAGGGACGATACGAGCAGTACTTC. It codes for CASSYSLEGRYEQYF.

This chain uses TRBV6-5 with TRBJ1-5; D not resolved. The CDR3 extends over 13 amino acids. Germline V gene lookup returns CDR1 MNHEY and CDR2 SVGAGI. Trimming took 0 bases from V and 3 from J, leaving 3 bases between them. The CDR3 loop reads CASSYSFNQPQHF. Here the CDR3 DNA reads TGTGCCAGCAGTTACTCCTTCAATCAGCCCCAGCATTTT.

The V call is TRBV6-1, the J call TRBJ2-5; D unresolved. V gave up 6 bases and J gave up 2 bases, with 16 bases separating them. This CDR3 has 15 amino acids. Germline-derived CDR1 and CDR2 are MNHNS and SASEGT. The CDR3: CASSPTGSRQETQYF. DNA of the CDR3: TGTGCCAGCAGCCCGACTGGGTCGCGGCAAGAGACCCAGTACTTC.

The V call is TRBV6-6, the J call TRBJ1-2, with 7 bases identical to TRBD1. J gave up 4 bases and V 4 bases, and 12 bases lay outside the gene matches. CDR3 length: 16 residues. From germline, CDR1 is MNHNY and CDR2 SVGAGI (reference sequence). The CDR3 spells CASSSDAGQRTYGYTF. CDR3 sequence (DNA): TGTGCCAGCAGTTCCGATGCGGGACAGAGAACCTATGGCTACACCTTC.